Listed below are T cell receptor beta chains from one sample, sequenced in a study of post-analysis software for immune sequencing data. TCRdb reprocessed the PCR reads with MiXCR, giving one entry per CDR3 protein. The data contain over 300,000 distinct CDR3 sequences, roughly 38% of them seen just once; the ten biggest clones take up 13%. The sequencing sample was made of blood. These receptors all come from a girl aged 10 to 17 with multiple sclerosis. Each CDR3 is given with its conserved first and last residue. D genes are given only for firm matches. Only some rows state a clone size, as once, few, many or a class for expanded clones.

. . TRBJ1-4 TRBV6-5 TGTGCCAGCAGTTACAGGGTGGGGGAAAAACTGTTTTTT CASSYRVGEKLFF
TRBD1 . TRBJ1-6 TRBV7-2 TGTGCCAGCAGCTTAGACCTTCAGGGGGCATCACCCCTCCACTTT CASSLDLQGASPLHF
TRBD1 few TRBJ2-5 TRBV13 TGTGCCAGCAGCTCAGTTCCTCACTCGGACAGGGAAGAGACCCAGTACTTC CASSSVPHSDREETQYF
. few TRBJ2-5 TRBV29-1 TGCAGCGTTCTCTGGACGTTCGGCGAGACCCAGTACTTC CSVLWTFGETQYF
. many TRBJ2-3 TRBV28 TGTGCCAGCAGCCCCTGGACAGCTAGCACAGATACGCAGTATTTT CASSPWTASTDTQYF
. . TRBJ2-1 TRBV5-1 TGCGCCAGCAGCCTGGGGCAGGGACCTTCCTACAATGAGCAGTTCTTC CASSLGQGPSYNEQFF
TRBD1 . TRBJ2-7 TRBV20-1 TGCAGTGCTAGAAACAGGGGCCTCTCCTACGAGCAGTACTTC CSARNRGLSYEQYF
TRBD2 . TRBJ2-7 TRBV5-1 TGCGCCAGCAGCCCGAGCGGGGGGTTCTCCTACGAGCAGTACTTC CASSPSGGFSYEQYF
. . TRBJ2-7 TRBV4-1 TGCGCCAGCAGCCCTCGAACAGTTTTTTCCTACGAGCAGTACTTC CASSPRTVFSYEQYF
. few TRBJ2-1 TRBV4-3 TGCGCCAGCAGCCATCCCCTGAGGGGGAATGAGCAGTTCTTC CASSHPLRGNEQFF
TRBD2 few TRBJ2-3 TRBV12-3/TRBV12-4 TGTGCCAGCAGTATAGCGGGGGCGATTTTAGATACGCAGTATTTT CASSIAGAILDTQYF
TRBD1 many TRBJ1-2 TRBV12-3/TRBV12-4 TGCGCCAGCAGCTTGGGACAGGGCGACTATGGCTACACCTTC CASSLGQGDYGYTF
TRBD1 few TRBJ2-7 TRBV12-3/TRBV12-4 TGTGCCAGCAGACCAACGACAGGGGGGGCCTACGAGCAGTACTTC CASRPTTGGAYEQYF
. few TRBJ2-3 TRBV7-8 TGTGCCAGCAGCTTAGGGGACTCTGGAGATACGCAGTATTTT CASSLGDSGDTQYF
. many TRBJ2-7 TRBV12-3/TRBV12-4 TGTGCCAGCAGTCGGGCCGGGACACCGACAACGCAGCAGTACTTC CASSRAGTPTTQQYF
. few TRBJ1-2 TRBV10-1 TGCGCCAGCAGTGAGACAGTCCGCGGCTACACCTTC CASSETVRGYTF
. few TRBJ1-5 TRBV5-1 TGCGCCAGCAGCTTGGATCCGACCGGTCAGCCCCAGCATTTT CASSLDPTGQPQHF
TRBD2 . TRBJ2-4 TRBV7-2 TGTGCCAGCAGCCCCGTTAGCGGGAGAGGGAAAAACATTCAGTACTTC CASSPVSGRGKNIQYF
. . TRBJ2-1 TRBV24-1 TGTGCCACCAGTGGCCAGCTGGGTGAGCAGTTCTTC CATSGQLGEQFF
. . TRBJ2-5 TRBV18 TGTGCCAGCTCACCGGGTCTAGCGGAGACCCAGTACTTC CASSPGLAETQYF
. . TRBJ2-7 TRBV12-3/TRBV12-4 TGTGCCAGCAGTTCCAAGGGTACCGCCTACGAGCAGTACTTC CASSSKGTAYEQYF
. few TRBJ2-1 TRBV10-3 TGTGCCATCAGATCAGGGAGCTCCTACAATGAGCAGTTCTTC CAIRSGSSYNEQFF
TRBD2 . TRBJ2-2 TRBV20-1 TGCAGTGCTCTATATAGCGGGGGGCCCGGGGAGCTGTTTTTT CSALYSGGPGELFF
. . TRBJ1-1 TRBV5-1 TGCGCCAGCAGTTACAAGAACACTGAAGCTTTCTTT CASSYKNTEAFF
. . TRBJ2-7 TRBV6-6 TGTGCCAGCAGTTACCGGGACCTGATGAAGACGGACGAGCAGTACTTC CASSYRDLMKTDEQYF
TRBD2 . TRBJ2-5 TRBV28 TGTGCCAGCAGTTTACAAACCTACGGACTAGCGGGGGTAAAACAGGAGACCCAGTACTTC CASSLQTYGLAGVKQETQYF
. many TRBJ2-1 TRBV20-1 TGCAGTGCTAGAGAGGCGGGTTCCTACAATGAGCAGTTCTTC CSAREAGSYNEQFF
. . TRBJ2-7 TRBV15 TGTGCCACCAGCAGAGTTAACTCACCGAACCCCTACGAGCAGTACTTC CATSRVNSPNPYEQYF
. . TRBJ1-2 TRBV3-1 TGTGCCAGCAGCCAAGAGCCAGGCCCCAGCTATGGCTACACCTTC CASSQEPGPSYGYTF